Following are 17 T cell receptor beta chains from one sample sequenced in a study of blood T cells in healthy people across ages. A sample-barcoded 5' primer and a J-beta primer mix were used in a second PCR of roughly 7 to 11 cycles. TCRdb used MiXCR to reprocess the 5' RACE reads, holding one entry per CDR3 protein. The sample holds about 1.7 million distinct CDR3 sequences, 28% seen once. Sequenced: blood. Receptors were obtained from a woman aged 30 to 39 in good health.

This clonotype has a count of ten or more. The V and J genes are TRBV18 and TRBJ2-7, with a tentative D call TRBD2 (5 bases). The CDR3 is 14 residues long. V was pared by 6 bases and J by 2 bases, with 14 bases between. Per germline, CDR1 KGHSH and CDR2 LQKENI. This CDR3 is CASSGGQSAYEQYF. The CDR3 DNA follows: TGTGCCAGCTCTGGAGGTCAGTCCGCCTACGAGCAGTACTTC.

As regards this clonotype: One junction end does not reproduce the germline sequence, and a read error may be involved. The chain uses TRBV5-1 and TRBJ2-1, with TRBD2 matching 7 bases. Germline lookup yields CDR1 SGHRS and CDR2 YFSETQ. The CDR3 has 15 amino acids. The CDR3, as DNA: TGCGCCAGCAGCTTCGGCGGGAGCTCCTGCAATGAGCAGTTCTTC. This sequence encodes CASSFGGSSCNEQFF. The full variable domain, with the rest looked up from reference TRBV5-1 and TRBJ2-1, is KAGVTQTPRYLIKTRGQQVTLSCSPISGHRSVSWYQQTPGQGLQFLFEYFSETQRNKGNFPGRFSGRQFSNSRSEMNVSTLELGDSALYLCASSFGGSSCNEQFFGPGTRLTVL.

The table lists this clonotype with many counts. This chain links TRBV29-1 with TRBJ1-4; D is possibly TRBD1 (5 bases). Trimming left V 4 bases short and J 8 bases short, with 14 bases between. The CDR3 runs 13 residues. CDR1 is SQVTM, CDR2 ANQGSEA, per germline. The CDR3 coding sequence is TGCAGCGTTGTTGGTCAGGGAAACGAAAAACTGTTTTTT. The encoded protein is CSVVGQGNEKLFF.

The DNA of the CDR3 is TGCGCCAGCAGCTTGGCCGGGACAGGGGGCGCGGACTATGGCTACACCTTC. Translation: CASSLAGTGGADYGYTF. This sequence joins TRBV5-1 and TRBJ1-2; 12 bases fit TRBD1. Germline CDR1 reads SGHRS; CDR2 reads YFSETQ. The junction had 6 bases not matched to a gene; V was cut back by 0 bases and J by 3 bases. This CDR3 has 17 amino acids.

Comments on this clonotype: A much larger clone sits a single nucleotide away, making a read error possible. CDR3 region: CASSWGVRAREQYF. DNA for the CDR3: TGCGCCAGCAGCTGGGGAGTCAGGGCGCGGGAGCAGTACTTC. This chain joins TRBV5-1 and TRBJ2-4, with 7 nucleotides matching TRBD2. CDR3 length equals 14 residues. Germline lookup yields CDR1 SGHRS and CDR2 YFSETQ. J gave up 13 bases and V 3 bases, and 13 bases lay outside the gene matches.

A few counts support this clonotype. The chain couples TRBV20-1 to TRBJ2-3, with D possibly TRBD2 on 6 matching bases. The CDR3 sequence is 15 residues long. Germline V gene data show CDR1 as DFQATT and CDR2 as SNEGSKA (reference sequence). Trimming pared 1 base from V and 0 bases from J, leaving 11 bases between. The CDR3 DNA follows: TGCAGTGCTAGAGCCCCTAGCGCTAGCACAGATACGCAGTATTTT. Amino acids: CSARAPSASTDTQYF.

The CDR3 reads CASSLEHLAEAFF. CDR3 nucleotides: TGTGCCAGCAGCCTAGAACACTTGGCTGAAGCTTTCTTT. J is TRBJ1-1 and V is TRBV14; D not certain. Germline V gene data show CDR1 as SGHDN and CDR2 as FVKESK. V dropped 4 bases and J dropped 6 bases, with 12 bases sitting between them. The CDR3 is 13 amino acids.

This clonotype occurred a few times. The gene calls are TRBV29-1 and TRBJ2-7, with 11 nucleotides matching TRBD2. With 6 bases clipped from V and 0 bases from J, the junction kept 7 bases outside the gene matches. Germline CDR1 reads SQVTM; CDR2 reads ANQGSEA. The CDR3 length is 15 residues. The DNA for the CDR3 is TGCAGCGTCACGGGACTAGCGGCCTTCTCCTACGAGCAGTACTTC. Translating it yields CSVTGLAAFSYEQYF.

The chain is built from TRBV19 and TRBJ2-5, with D perhaps matching TRBD1 (5 bases). Trimming took off 6 bases at V and 2 bases at J, with 19 bases between the two ends. This CDR3 is built from 16 residues. Germline CDR1 and CDR2: LNHDA and SQIVND (reference sequence). The CDR3 coding sequence is TGTGCCAGTAGCCGATGGGGCAAAGAAGCTCAAGAGACCCAGTACTTC. This codes for CASSRWGKEAQETQYF.

This clonotype was observed a handful of times. The V and J genes are TRBV2 and TRBJ2-1; 9 positions match TRBD1. This CDR3 spans 14 amino acids. Germline CDR1 reads SNHLY; CDR2 reads FYNNEI. Losses at the gene ends were 6 bases for V and 10 bases for J; bases not matched to a gene: 10. CDR3 amino acids: CASRTGTGLSEQFF. CDR3 nucleotides: TGTGCCAGCAGGACCGGGACAGGGTTATCCGAGCAGTTCTTC.

The rearrangement joins TRBV6-5 to TRBJ1-5; 9 bases are a match to TRBD1. CDR3 length: 16 residues. Germline trimming cut 6 bases from V and 6 bases from J; bases unmatched to any gene: 12. Germline V CDR1 and CDR2: MNHEY, SVGAGI. The CDR3 loop is CASSRLDRGFFQPQHF. The CDR3 nucleotides are TGTGCCAGCAGCCGCCTGGACAGGGGTTTTTTTCAGCCCCAGCATTTT.

Remarks on this clonotype: Mismatch with germline at one junction end may stem from a read error. This chain links TRBV10-3 with TRBJ1-4; no firm D call. The CDR3 loop spans 15 amino acids. The germline CDR1 and CDR2 sequences are ENHRY and SYGVKD. The CDR3 sequence: CAVSEFTASNEKLFF. CDR3 sequence (DNA): TGTGCCGTCAGTGAGTTTACAGCGAGTAATGAAAAACTGTTTTTT.

V usage is TRBV12-3 or TRBV12-4 and J usage is TRBJ1-3; weak D call: TRBD1 (6 bases). The CDR3 runs 15 residues. Between the trimmed V and J ends, which lost 4 bases and 1 base, there was a span of 11 bases. The CDR3 DNA follows: TGTGCCAGCAGTTCCCGGACAGAATCTGGAAACACCATATATTTT. Translated, it gives CASSSRTESGNTIYF.

As for this clonotype: This could be a read error, since a much larger clone is one nucleotide away. The chain couples TRBV7-2 to TRBJ2-1, with TRBD1 as a possible D gene (6 bases). From germline, CDR1 is SGHTA and CDR2 FQGNSA. CDR3 size: 13 residues. The CDR3 loop is CASRWGRANEQVF. The CDR3 nucleotides read TGTGCCAGCAGATGGGGGCGGGCCAATGAGCAGGTCTTC. Looking up the rest from reference TRBV7-2 and TRBJ2-1 gives the full variable domain: GAGVSQSPSNKVTEKGKDVELRCDPISGHTALYWYRQSLGQGLEFLIYFQGNSAPDKSGLPSDRFSAERTGGSVSTLTIQRTQQEDSAVYLCASRWGRANEQVFGPGTRLTVL.

The chain couples TRBV10-3 to TRBJ2-7, with 10 positions matching TRBD1. CDR1 and CDR2 from the germline V gene are ENHRY and SYGVKD. J was trimmed by 2 bases and V by 10 bases; bases with no gene match: 8. The CDR3 spans 14 residues. Written as DNA, the CDR3 is TGTGCCACGGGACAGGGGCTGGGCCCCTACGAGCAGTACTTC. This codes for CATGQGLGPYEQYF.

This clonotype was observed a few times. V usage is TRBV10-3 and J usage is TRBJ2-7; the match to TRBD2 covers 13 bases. This CDR3 is 15 amino acids long. J lost 4 bases, V lost 5 bases, and 5 bases had no gene match. Germline CDR1 and CDR2: ENHRY and SYGVKD. CDR3 sequence reads: CAISIGTSGIYEQYF. The CDR3, as DNA: TGTGCCATCAGTATAGGGACTAGCGGGATTTACGAGCAGTACTTC.

The chain carries TRBV10-3 and TRBJ2-7, with D possibly TRBD1 on 7 matching bases. The CDR3 sequence is 13 residues long. Germline CDR1 ENHRY, CDR2 SYGVKD. Deletions cut 8 bases from V and 1 base from J, with 12 bases between. The DNA for the CDR3 is TGTGCCATCGGGGGGACAGATTCCTACGAGCAGTACTTC. Translated, it gives CAIGGTDSYEQYF.